The next 7 T cell receptor beta chains were all read from a single sample in a study of cytomegalovirus exposure and HLA in healthy donors. Sequenced by immunoSEQ multiplex PCR; TCRdb stores in-frame clones only, minus some. The sample has over 250,000 clones, approximately 86% seen once; the top ten hold approximately 1%. Material for sequencing was PBMCs. These receptors came from a woman aged 18 to 35 in good health and CMV-seronegative.

The chain is built from TRBV30 and TRBJ1-2; 8 bases agree with TRBD1. V lost 1 base, J lost 0 bases, and 4 bases stayed unmatched. The CDR3 sequence is 15 residues long. Germline-derived CDR1 and CDR2 are GTSNPN and SVGIG (reference sequence). For the CDR3, the DNA is TGTGCCTGGAGTGATTACAGGGGGACTAACTATGGCTACACCTTC. Translated, it gives CAWSDYRGTNYGYTF.

As DNA, the CDR3 is TGTGCCAGCAGGGGACAGGGAGGTCAGCCCCAGCATTTT. Amino acids: CASRGQGGQPQHF. The chain couples TRBV2 to TRBJ1-5; 9 bases fit TRBD1. The germline gives CDR1 SNHLY, CDR2 FYNNEI. The CDR3 covers 13 residues. V dropped 6 bases and J dropped 6; count of bases not matched to a gene: 3.

This chain joins TRBV5-1 and TRBJ2-1; TRBD1 agrees at 9 bases. The CDR3 is made up of 17 amino acids. Unmatched junction bases numbered 6, after V lost 2 bases and J lost 0 bases. The germline V gene encodes CDR1 SGHRS and CDR2 YFSETQ. Here the CDR3 DNA reads TGCGCCAGCAGCTTCCTACAGGGGGCTAGCTCCTACAATGAGCAGTTCTTC. Amino acid sequence: CASSFLQGASSYNEQFF.

The chain carries TRBV19 and TRBJ1-4, with 7 nucleotides matching TRBD1. The germline gives CDR1 LNHDA, CDR2 SQIVND (reference sequence). The junction had 5 bases not matched to a gene; V was cut back by 6 bases and J by 4 bases. The CDR3 has 14 residues. The CDR3 DNA reads TGTGCCAGTAGGTTGGGACAGTTTAATGAAAAACTGTTTTTT. Protein product: CASRLGQFNEKLFF. The variable domain in full, completed from reference TRBV19 and TRBJ1-4, reads DGGITQSPKYLFRKEGQNVTLSCEQNLNHDAMYWYRQDPGQGLRLIYYSQIVNDFQKGDIAEGYSVSREKKESFPLTVTSAQKNPTAFYLCASRLGQFNEKLFFGSGTQLSVL.

The V gene is TRBV28, the J gene TRBJ1-1; 11 bases align to TRBD1. The germline gives CDR1 MDHEN, CDR2 SYDVKM. The CDR3 totals 15 residues. The trim removed 2 bases at V and 7 bases at J, leaving 6 bases unmatched. The CDR3 protein is CASSLGTGGPNEAFF. Here the CDR3 DNA reads TGTGCCAGCAGTTTAGGGACAGGGGGACCCAATGAAGCTTTCTTT.

The gene calls are TRBV27 and TRBJ1-4, with TRBD1 identical over 8 bases. There are 16 residues in the CDR3. Trimming cost V 5 bases and J 0 bases; bases outside gene matches: 5. Per germline, CDR1 MNHEY and CDR2 SMNVEV (reference sequence). CDR3 in amino acids: CASSGTGSATNEKLFF. The CDR3 coding sequence is TGTGCCAGCAGTGGGACAGGTTCTGCAACTAATGAAAAACTGTTTTTT.

The chain carries TRBV6-5 and TRBJ1-5; maybe TRBD1 (5 bases). This CDR3 is built from 15 residues. Trimming removed 6 bases at V and 1 base at J, with 13 bases between. Germline-derived CDR1 and CDR2 are MNHEY and SVGAGI. The CDR3 sequence is CASRGREGSNQPQHF. Here the CDR3 DNA reads TGTGCCAGCAGAGGCAGGGAGGGGAGCAATCAGCCCCAGCATTTT.